Presented here are 11 T cell receptor beta chains from one specimen sequenced in a study of graft-versus-host responses after intestinal transplantation. Some clones are missing from TCRdb's copy, which holds only in-frame ones; the method was immunoSEQ multiplex PCR. Among roughly 73,000 clones, about nine tenths were seen once, and the ten largest hold approximately 8%. For these TCRs, the target antigens are not known. The starting material was unstimulated CD8+ T cells sorted from spleen or lymph node cells, obtained before transplant. The receptors stem from a human donor who was the organ donor for an intestinal transplant.

This clone showed up just once. This chain connects TRBV15 to TRBJ2-7, with 9 bases lining up with TRBD2. The CDR3 runs 17 residues. V lost 0 bases to trimming and J lost 0 bases; unmatched junction nucleotides: 6. The germline gives CDR1 LNHNV, CDR2 YYDKDF (reference sequence). In DNA, the CDR3 is TGTGCCACCAGCAGAGATTTGCTAGCGGGGTCCTCCTACGAGCAGTACTTC. This codes for CATSRDLLAGSSYEQYF. The whole variable domain, filled in from reference TRBV15 and TRBJ2-7, reads DAMVIQNPRYQVTQFGKPVTLSCSQTLNHNVMYWYQQKSSQAPKLLFHYYDKDFNNEADTPDNFQSRRPNTSFCFLDIRSPGLGDTAMYLCATSRDLLAGSSYEQYFGPGTRLTVT.

V and J are TRBV5-1 and TRBJ2-7, with no clear D. There are 11 residues in the CDR3. Germline lookup yields CDR1 SGHRS and CDR2 YFSETQ. Trimming took 2 bases from V and 4 from J, leaving 4 bases between them. The CDR3: CASSFGYEQYF. The CDR3 DNA reads TGCGCCAGCAGCTTCGGATACGAGCAGTACTTC.

The V gene is TRBV7-9, the J gene TRBJ1-3, with D maybe TRBD1 (6 bases). This CDR3 contains 14 residues. Per the germline V gene, CDR1 is SEHNR and CDR2 is FQNEAQ (reference sequence). The ends were cut back, 1 base at V and 6 bases at J, with 10 bases in the middle. The CDR3 DNA follows: TGTGCCAGCAGCTTAGTCGGGGGCGCAAACACCATATATTTT. It translates to CASSLVGGANTIYF.

This clone was counted a few times. The same CDR3 is also encoded by other DNA sequences in this sample. The chain couples TRBV29-1 to TRBJ1-2; a weak D match, TRBD1 (6 bases). V lost 2 bases to trimming and J lost 2 bases, with 9 bases between them. Germline CDR1 SQVTM, CDR2 ANQGSEA. The CDR3 totals 13 residues. DNA for the CDR3: TGCAGCGTTGAAACAGGGACCAACTATGGCTACACCTTC. As protein: CSVETGTNYGYTF.

A single count supports this clone. V usage is TRBV4-1 and J usage is TRBJ1-5; D call uncertain. Trimming pared 2 bases from V and 0 bases from J, leaving 2 bases between. Germline V gene lookup returns CDR1 MGHRA and CDR2 YSYEKL. The CDR3 is made up of 13 amino acids. CDR3 protein: CASSQPSNQPQHF. DNA of the CDR3: TGCGCCAGCAGCCAACCTAGCAATCAGCCCCAGCATTTT.

This chain links TRBV28 with TRBJ2-7; the D is unclear. Germline lookup yields CDR1 MDHEN and CDR2 SYDVKM. CDR3 length: 12 residues. The V end was cut by 2 bases, the J end by 1 base, with 3 bases between. CDR3 loop: CASSLVSYEQYF. Here the CDR3 DNA reads TGTGCCAGCAGTTTAGTTTCCTACGAGCAGTACTTC.

The V gene is TRBV2, the J gene TRBJ2-5, with D unclear. CDR3 length: 14 amino acids. V gave up 7 bases and J gave up 1 base, with 13 bases separating them. The germline gives CDR1 SNHLY, CDR2 FYNNEI. In DNA form, the CDR3 reads TGTGCCAGCATCCCAGTGGGGTTCCAAGAGACCCAGTACTTC. Encoded protein: CASIPVGFQETQYF. The full variable domain, in which reference TRBV2 and TRBJ2-5 provide the parts outside the CDR3, is EPEVTQTPSHQVTQMGQEVILRCVPISNHLYFYWYRQILGQKVEFLVSFYNNEISEKSEIFDDQFSVERPDGSNFTLKIRSTKLEDSAMYFCASIPVGFQETQYFGPGTRLLVL.

The chain's CDR3 is CASSLPTGGSYEQYF. The CDR3 DNA is TGTGCCAGCAGCTTACCGACAGGGGGTTCCTACGAGCAGTACTTC. The J gene is TRBJ2-7, the V gene TRBV7-9; 9 bases map to TRBD1. The germline V gene has CDR1 SEHNR and CDR2 FQNEAQ (reference sequence). This CDR3 contains 15 residues. V trimming: 2 bases; J trimming: 1 base; junction bases outside the gene matches: 3.

This sequence joins TRBV5-1 and TRBJ1-1; TRBD1 aligns across 9 bases. V lost 5 bases to trimming and J lost 4 bases; unmatched junction nucleotides: 3. The CDR3 has 13 amino acids. Germline CDR1 reads SGHRS; CDR2 reads YFSETQ. In nucleotides, the CDR3 is TGCGCCAGCAGTGGACAGGGGTTCACTGAAGCTTTCTTT. Residues: CASSGQGFTEAFF.

The chain joins TRBV5-6 to TRBJ2-2; 11 nucleotides agree with TRBD1. CDR3 length equals 16 residues. Germline CDR1 SGHDT, CDR2 YYEEEE. Trimming cost V 0 bases and J 3 bases; bases outside gene matches: 1. This CDR3 is CASSLEGQGDTGELFF. DNA of the CDR3: TGTGCCAGCAGCTTGGAGGGACAGGGGGACACCGGGGAGCTGTTTTTT.

The rearrangement joins TRBV6-1 to TRBJ1-3; D is unresolved. Germline V gene data show CDR1 as MNHNS and CDR2 as SASEGT. The CDR3 sequence is 15 residues long. V lost 3 bases and J 0 bases, leaving 9 bases between the germline ends. The CDR3 DNA sequence: TGTGCCAGCAGTGACGACACCAACTCTGGAAACACCATATATTTT. Translating gives CASSDDTNSGNTIYF.